This T cell receptor (beta chain) was retrieved from a study of T cell repertoires in cytomegalovirus infection (dated by TCRdb to between 2019 and 2020). About the full investigation: Peptide stimulations targeted recently identified HLA-C-restricted CMV epitopes, whose presentation resists viral immunomodulation, together with well-studied HLA-B-restricted epitopes. Donor HLA type was relevant to the analysis, because carriage of CMV infection together with the matching HLA type was indicated by public TCR beta signatures. Study-wide findings and limitations: The ex vivo response was dominated by HLA-C-restricted CMV-specific TCR beta clonotypes, and the single most frequent clonotype in two of eight donors was supplied by these HLA-C-restricted clonotypes. Cumulative frequency of public TCR beta family members discriminated carriers of CMV infection plus the relevant HLA type in this cohort and an independent approximately 350-donor cohort.

This sample was sequenced with an Illumina HiSeq 1500. TCRdb ran its own pipeline on the public reads, namely fastp trimming at Q25 and MiXCR clone calling, and kept in-frame beta chains. A single entry per CDR3 protein holds the most common genes and DNA from its merged rows. This sample gives around 300,000 distinct CDR3 sequences in total; about 20% of them show up just once. 15% to 20% of the sample rests with the top ten. This clonotype was counted many times. The target of this receptor is not known. Base quality data are lacking; no much larger clone is found one base away. The treatment or condition label for this specimen denotes: in vitro stimulation with specific CMV peptide epitopes to enrich CMV-specific T cells. CDR1 SGHVS and CDR2 FNYEAQ are derived from the germline V gene. From the cysteine through the phenylalanine, the CDR3 covers 14 amino acids. The DNA shown is the 42-base CDR3, in frame from base 1. V is clipped by 3 bases and J by 1 base, and the sequence between their germline boundaries is 10 bases long.

The sequence is built from TRBV7-6 and TRBJ2-7; TRBD1 could be the D gene, as 6 bases match. The clonotype comes from a human donor in good health (CMV status not recorded). Some clones in this sample may be carry-over from other donors' samples. The sample in question was cultured PBMCs, obtained from culture after CMV antigen stimulation. The nucleotides read TGTGCCAGCAGCTTGGGGACAACTTCCTACGAGCAGTACTTC. This codes for CASSLGTTSYEQYF.